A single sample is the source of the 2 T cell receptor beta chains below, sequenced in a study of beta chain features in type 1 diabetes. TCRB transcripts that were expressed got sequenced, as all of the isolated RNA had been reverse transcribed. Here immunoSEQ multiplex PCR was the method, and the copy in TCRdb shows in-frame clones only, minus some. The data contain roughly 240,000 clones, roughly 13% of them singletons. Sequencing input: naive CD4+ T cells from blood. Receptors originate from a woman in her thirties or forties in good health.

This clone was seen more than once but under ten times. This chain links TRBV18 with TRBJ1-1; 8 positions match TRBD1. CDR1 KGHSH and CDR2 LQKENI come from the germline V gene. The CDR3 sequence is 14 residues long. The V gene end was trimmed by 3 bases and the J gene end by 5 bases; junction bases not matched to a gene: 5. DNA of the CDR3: TGTGCCAGCTCACCCGGACAGGGAGTTACTGAAGCTTTCTTT. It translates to CASSPGQGVTEAFF. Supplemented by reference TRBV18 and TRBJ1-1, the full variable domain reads NAGVMQNPRHLVRRRGQEARLRCSPMKGHSHVYWYRQLPEEGLKFMVYLQKENIIDESGMPKERFSAEFPKEGPSILRIQQVVRGDSAAYFCASSPGQGVTEAFFGQGTRLTVV.

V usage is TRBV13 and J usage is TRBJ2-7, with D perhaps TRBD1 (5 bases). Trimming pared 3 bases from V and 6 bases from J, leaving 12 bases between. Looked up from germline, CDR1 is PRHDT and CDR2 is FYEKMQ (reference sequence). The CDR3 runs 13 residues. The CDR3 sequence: CASSLVQVSEQYF. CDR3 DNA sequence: TGTGCCAGCAGCTTGGTACAGGTAAGCGAGCAGTACTTC.